This T cell receptor beta chain was found in a study of T cell repertoires in cytomegalovirus infection. Study-level information: CMV infection and matching HLA type were both indicated by public TCR beta signatures.

TCRdb passed the reads through MiXCR, listing each CDR3 protein once. The sample carries a few hundred thousand distinct CDR3 sequences, roughly 20% recorded once. Trimming took off 6 bases at V and 2 bases at J, with 17 bases between the two ends. The CDR3 runs 16 residues. In germline, CDR1 is MNHEY, CDR2 SVGEGT. Study-wide results and limits: The cumulative frequency of public TCR beta families identified carriers of CMV plus the relevant HLA. The ex vivo response was dominated by HLA-C-restricted CMV-specific TCR beta clonotypes.

This clonotype was seen a handful of times. The antigen remains undetermined. The chain is built from TRBV6-2 or TRBV6-3 and TRBJ2-1, with D perhaps matching TRBD2 (6 bases). The origin of this receptor is a human donor in good health (CMV status not recorded). Some clones in this sample may be carry-over from other donors' samples. Sequenced material: CD8+ T cells from PBMCs. DNA of the CDR3: TGTGCCAGCAGACCCCGAGGAGGGTCAACCTACAATGAGCAGTTCTTC. Its protein is CASRPRGGSTYNEQFF.